This T cell receptor beta chain is drawn from a study of T cell responses to AZD1222 COVID-19 vaccine. Study-wide findings and caveats: White British donors predominated, females outnumbered males, and clonal diversity was possibly underestimated. Along spike, vaccine-associated CD4 TCRs were found throughout, with dominance at 160-218 and 743-854. Spike-specific TCR breadth and depth grew following two AZD1222 doses.

Sequenced by immunoSEQ multiplex PCR; TCRdb stores in-frame clones only, minus some. The data show 240,000 or so clones, about 92% seen once. Germline lookup yields CDR1 SGHNT and CDR2 YYREEE (reference sequence). This CDR3 comprises 14 residues. Trimming removed 4 bases from V and 4 bases from J; junction bases left unmatched: 5. In this sample, this clone turned up a few times. What it recognizes is unknown. The rearrangement joins TRBV5-4 to TRBJ1-2, with 9 bases fitting TRBD1. Source: peripheral blood, taken on day 0 of AZD1222 vaccination. The sequence was collected from an adult in good health. The CDR3 coding sequence is TGTGCCAGCAGCACTGGACAGGGGTTCTATGGCTACACCTTC. Its protein is CASSTGQGFYGYTF.